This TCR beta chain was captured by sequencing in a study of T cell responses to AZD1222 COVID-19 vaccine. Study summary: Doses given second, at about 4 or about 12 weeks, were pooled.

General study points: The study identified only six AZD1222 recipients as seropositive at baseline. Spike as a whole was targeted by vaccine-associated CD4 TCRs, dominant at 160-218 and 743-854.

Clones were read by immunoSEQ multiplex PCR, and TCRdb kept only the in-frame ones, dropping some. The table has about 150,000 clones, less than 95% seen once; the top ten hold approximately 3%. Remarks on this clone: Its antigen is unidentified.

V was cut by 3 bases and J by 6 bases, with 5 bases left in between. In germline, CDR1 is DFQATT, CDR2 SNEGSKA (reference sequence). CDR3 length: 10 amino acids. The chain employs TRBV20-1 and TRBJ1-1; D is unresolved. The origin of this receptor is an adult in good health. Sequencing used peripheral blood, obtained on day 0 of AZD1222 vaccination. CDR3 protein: CSASEAEAFF. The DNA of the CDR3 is TGCAGTGCTAGCGAGGCTGAAGCTTTCTTT.